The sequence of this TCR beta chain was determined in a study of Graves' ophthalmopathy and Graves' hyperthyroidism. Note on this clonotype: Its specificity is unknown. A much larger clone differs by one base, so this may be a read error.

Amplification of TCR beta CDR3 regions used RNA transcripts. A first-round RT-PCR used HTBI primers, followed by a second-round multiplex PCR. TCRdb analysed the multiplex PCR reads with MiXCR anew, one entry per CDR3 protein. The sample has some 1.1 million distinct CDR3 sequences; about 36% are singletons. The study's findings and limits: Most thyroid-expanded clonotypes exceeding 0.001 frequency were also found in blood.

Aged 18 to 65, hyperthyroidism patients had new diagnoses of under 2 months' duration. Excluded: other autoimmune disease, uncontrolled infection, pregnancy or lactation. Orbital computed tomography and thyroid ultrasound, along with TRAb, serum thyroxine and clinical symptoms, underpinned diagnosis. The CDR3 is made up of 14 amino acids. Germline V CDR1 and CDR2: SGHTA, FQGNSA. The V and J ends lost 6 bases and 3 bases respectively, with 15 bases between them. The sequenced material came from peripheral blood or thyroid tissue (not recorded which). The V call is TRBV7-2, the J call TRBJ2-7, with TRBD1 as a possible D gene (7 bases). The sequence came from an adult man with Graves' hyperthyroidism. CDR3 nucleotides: TGTGCCAGCAGGGGGGGCGGGACAGTCTACGAGCAGTACTTC. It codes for CASRGGGTVYEQYF.